Below are 2 T cell receptor beta chains sequenced from a single sample in a study of OX40 agonist ivuxolimab in advanced cancers. Measured with immunoSEQ multiplex PCR; TCRdb has only the in-frame clones, and not every one. Of 75,000 to 95,000 clones listed, more than 80% were seen once; the top ten hold 9% to 10%. Sequencing used CD4+ or CD8+ T cells sorted from blood, obtained in a trial of the OX40 agonist ivuxolimab. Receptors originate from an adult with an advanced solid tumor such as melanoma, head and neck, liver or kidney cancer.

The rearrangement links TRBV2 to TRBJ2-1; D remains unclear. The germline V gene has CDR1 SNHLY and CDR2 FYNNEI. V was cut by 2 bases and J by 0 bases, with 8 bases left in between. CDR3 length: 15 residues. The chain's CDR3 is CASSERLGSYNEQFF. DNA of the CDR3: TGTGCCAGCAGTGAAAGGTTGGGCTCCTACAATGAGCAGTTCTTC.

This clone was observed a few times. The CDR3 nucleotides are TGTGCCAGCAGTTGGTTACCCCCCCAAGGAAATCAGCCCCAGCATTTT. The encoded protein is CASSWLPPQGNQPQHF. This chain links TRBV6-5 with TRBJ1-5; the D is unclear. This CDR3 has 16 residues. Germline-derived CDR1 and CDR2 are MNHEY and SVGAGI. Deletions cut 4 bases from V and 4 bases from J, with 17 bases between.